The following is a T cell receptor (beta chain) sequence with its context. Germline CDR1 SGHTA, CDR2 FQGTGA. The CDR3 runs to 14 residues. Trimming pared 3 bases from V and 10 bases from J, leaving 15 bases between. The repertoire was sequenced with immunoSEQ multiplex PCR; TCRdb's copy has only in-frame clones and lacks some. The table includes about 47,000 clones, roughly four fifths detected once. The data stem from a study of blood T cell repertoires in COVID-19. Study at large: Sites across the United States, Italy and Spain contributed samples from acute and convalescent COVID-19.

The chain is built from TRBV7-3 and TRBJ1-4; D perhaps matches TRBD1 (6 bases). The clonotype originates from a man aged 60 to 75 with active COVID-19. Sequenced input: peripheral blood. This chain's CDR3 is CASSFGTGFGKLFF. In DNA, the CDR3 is TGTGCCAGCAGCTTCGGCACAGGGTTTGGAAAACTGTTTTTT.